Sequencing of this T cell receptor (beta chain) was carried out in a study of blood T cell repertoires in COVID-19 (dated by TCRdb to about 2020). For the study in its entirety: Collaborator samples came from the United States, Italy and Spain and covered acute and convalescent phases of COVID-19. The prospective study material was composed of cDNA or gDNA derived from T cells, B-cell-depleted T cells, or PBMCs. Subjects who had been exposed to COVID-19, were actively infected with it, or had recovered from it provided the deeply sampled blood TCRbeta repertoires that made up the dataset. The repertoires were released in a freely available public database intended as a resource for research on the immune response to SARS-CoV-2. Samples came from the ongoing ImmuneRACE study (first 160 participants) plus 1,254 subjects from 6 global collaborators. A de-identified subject ID, COVID-19 status, age in years and sex were almost always included in the sample metadata. HLA class I and class II types, where available, came from metadata supplied by the sample provider rather than from assay-based typing.

Overall study outcomes, separate from this receptor: How much clinical and demographic metadata was included differed by source and by participant, and the metadata was provided uncurated.

Enrolling through a virtual design, the prospective study's participants ranged in age from roughly 18 to 90 years and lived across approximately 25 United States geographic areas. In the prospective study, cohorts were assigned on the basis of participant-reported clinical history obtained from a screening survey and a study questionnaire. In the prospective study, whole blood, serum and a nasopharyngeal or oropharyngeal swab were collected from each participant by mobile phlebotomists. Additional blood draws and questionnaires over an approximately 2-month period could optionally be provided by prospective study participants. Before DNA extraction, blood samples from the prospective study were shipped at room temperature or frozen. TCRbeta CDR3 regions were amplified from genomic DNA using the immunoSEQ Assay, a bias-controlled multiplex PCR. The study's processing was this. Within the assay, amplification of reference gene primers was used to estimate how many nucleated cells each sample contained. To quantify the absolute abundance of each unique TCRbeta CDR3 rearrangement, sequence reads were collapsed and filtered. For each sample, productive Simpson clonality was calculated by taking the square root of Simpson's diversity index across productive rearrangements. Imported from immuneACCESS, the table was reduced by TCRdb to in-frame sequences with V and J called. These copies leave out some clones; in studies compared against another copy, an unresolved V gene accounts for under half, and the cause of the remainder is not known. D and trimming come from the DNA, and the V and J calls and clone size come from that table. This sample has 200,000 to 250,000 clones in its table, and 85% to 90% of those were observed once. The ten top clones hold roughly 14% of the sample.

V is reduced by 1 base and J by 1 base, leaving a spacing of 16 bases between them. CDR1 and CDR2, looked up from the germline V gene, are SGHTA and FQGNSA. The CDR3 has 17 amino acids, counting the end cysteine and phenylalanine. The entry retains the CDR3 DNA only, 51 bases that are in frame from base 1. A note on this clone: Its antigen is not yet known. Base qualities are not provided; no much larger clone lies one nucleotide away.

Recombination connected TRBV7-2 to TRBJ1-1; no D segment can be confidently identified. What was sequenced was PBMCs or T cells enriched from blood (not recorded which). The TCR sequence derives from a woman between 45 and 65 years old with acute COVID-19. The DNA reads TGTGCCAGCAGCTTAGTTGCTGTTCGGCAGGCGAACACTGAAGCTTTCTTT. Its coded protein is CASSLVAVRQANTEAFF.